This T cell receptor beta chain was identified during a study of cytomegalovirus exposure and HLA in healthy donors. CDR3 length: 13 amino acids. CDR1 SGHAT and CDR2 FQNNGV come from the germline V gene. V was trimmed by 5 bases and J by 4 bases, leaving 12 bases between them. A multiplex PCR was run with 60 Vbeta primers and 13 Jbeta primers. Repertoires were generated with immunoSEQ multiplex PCR, while TCRdb's copy carries only in-frame clones and drops some. The sample lists 130,000 or so clones; roughly 77% were seen once. The TCR was taken from a young man in good health and CMV-seronegative. The chain links TRBV11-2 to TRBJ2-7; possible D gene TRBD2, 5 bases. The sample consisted of PBMCs. DNA of the CDR3: TGTGCCAGCAGCGCGGGCACTGGATACGAGCAGTACTTC. Its protein is CASSAGTGYEQYF.